The entry below gives a single T cell receptor beta chain sequence along with its context. Its antigen has not been determined. No qualities accompany the bases; no much larger clone lies one base away. The method was the immunoSEQ multiplex PCR assay. To provide template for TCR sequencing, every sample had RNA extracted and reverse transcribed into cDNA. First-strand cDNA was synthesized using SuperScript III with a 2:1 mix of oligo-dT and random hexamers. Amplification bias was assessed with a synthetic immune receptor repertoire, and residual bias was removed computationally. As for how the authors treated the data: Raw reads were preprocessed for error removal, and CDR3 was defined according to IMGT conventions as running from the conserved cysteine to phenylalanine. Clonality was computed by normalizing Shannon entropy by log2 of the number of productive unique TCRs and subtracting the result from 1. Whether each scalp clone was CD4 or CD8 was inferred by checking scalp TCRbeta sequences against the CD4 and CD8 repertoires from sorted blood. Held by TCRdb, this immuneACCESS table contains in-frame sequences only and omits some clones. Under half of the omission traces to an unresolved V gene where checked; the cause of the rest is unknown. V and J calls and clone size follow that table, whereas D and trimming were derived from the DNA. Present in this sample are some 110,000 clones, less than 75% of which were seen just once. The ten most abundant clones make up roughly 30% of the sample.

The cysteine opens and the phenylalanine closes a CDR3 of 13 amino acids. The entry retains the CDR3 DNA only, 39 bases that are in frame from base 1. Relative to germline, V is 4 bases shorter and J is 1 base shorter, with 10 bases between their ends. CDR1 and CDR2 were assigned from the germline V gene (reference sequence) as GTSNPN and SVGIG. What this sample's time point label stands for: about four weeks on oral tofacitinib. Reading the label with the study, this specimen's treatment or condition is: oral pan-JAK inhibitor, 5-10 mg twice daily. Lesional scalp punch biopsies and peripheral blood were collected from alopecia areata patients. PBMCs were separated by density centrifugation and stained for CD3, CD4 and CD8, after which CD4+ and CD8+ T cells were sorted on a FACSAria. These data come from a study of CD8+ T cells in alopecia areata (dated by TCRdb to 2017 to 2018). About the investigation overall: The treated patients took part in an open-label pilot trial in which moderate-to-severe alopecia areata was treated with oral tofacitinib at 5 to 10 mg twice daily. Clonality in the scalp was compared among normal scalp (n=4), patchy alopecia areata scalp (n=8), and alopecia totalis/universalis scalp (n=8). High-throughput TCRbeta sequencing was used to examine T cell clonal expansion in alopecia areata in both the C3H/HeJ mouse model and human patients. Tofacitinib-treated patients had biopsies at baseline and at 4 and 24 weeks of treatment, with a later scalp biopsy in several patients. Scalp tissue and sorted CD4+ and CD8+ peripheral blood T cells from patchy and totalis/universalis alopecia areata patients and from healthy controls were covered by human TCRbeta sequencing. RNA was extracted with the PAXgene miRNA kit for fixed scalp, the miRNeasy kit for PBMCs, and the RNeasy kit for mouse skin. For the treated patients, the SALT score, which quantifies what percentage of scalp surface area is affected, served as the measure of disease severity. Patients received tofacitinib for 6 to 18 months and were then followed off drug for 6 months to check for delayed response and recurrence. immunoSEQ multiplex PCR using 35 Vbeta forward primers and 13 Jbeta reverse primers was used to amplify TCRbeta CDR3 regions.

General findings and caveats noted by the study authors: Many expanded lesional clones persisted in scalp and blood during tofacitinib treatment, which may partly explain relapse after stopping treatment. Compared with normal scalp, lesional scalp had higher clonality and more expanded CD8+ clones, particularly in alopecia totalis/universalis, a pattern that suggests antigenic drive. Because the treated cohort was small and included a single nonresponder, larger studies are needed to assess links between baseline CD8+ expansion and response. TCR sequences shared between patients were less clear than in mice, possibly partly because of HLA diversity in the patient population. Scalp TCR repertoire analysis is complicated because resident alphabeta T cells in normal human skin are also sequenced, whereas mouse skin is dominated by gammadelta T cells. Tofacitinib significantly lowered scalp clonality and the number of expanded CD8+ clones among the top 100 scalp clones.

The sequencing here drew on CD8+ T cells sorted from blood, taken at week 4, from a patient treated with tofacitinib. The source is a human donor with alopecia areata. The chain was built from TRBV30 and TRBJ1-1, with the D gene uncertain. The CDR3 corresponds to CAWMPLRNTEAFF. The sequence in DNA is TGTGCCTGGATGCCACTTCGGAACACTGAAGCTTTCTTT.